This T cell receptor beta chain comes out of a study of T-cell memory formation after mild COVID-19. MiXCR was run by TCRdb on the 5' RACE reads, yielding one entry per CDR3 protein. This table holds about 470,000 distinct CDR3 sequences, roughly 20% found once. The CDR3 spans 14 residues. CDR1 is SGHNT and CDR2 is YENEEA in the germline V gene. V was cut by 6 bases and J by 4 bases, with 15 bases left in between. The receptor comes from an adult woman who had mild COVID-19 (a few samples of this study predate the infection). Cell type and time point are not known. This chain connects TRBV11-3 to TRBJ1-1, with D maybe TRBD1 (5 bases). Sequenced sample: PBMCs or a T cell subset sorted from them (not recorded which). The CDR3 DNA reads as TGTGCCAGCAGAAACCGGGACCTCATCACTGAAGCTTTCTTT. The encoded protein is CASRNRDLITEAFF.